This is a list of T cell receptor beta chains from one sample in a study of CD8+ T cells in alopecia areata. TCRdb's copy holds only in-frame clones and misses some; the assay was immunoSEQ multiplex PCR. The sample records roughly 97,000 clones, 41% being singletons. Material for sequencing was CD4+ T cells sorted from blood. These receptors were collected from a human donor with alopecia areata. CDR3s include the opening cysteine and the closing phenylalanine or tryptophan. Fields, in order: D gene, V gene, J gene, clone size, CDR3 protein, CDR3 DNA. The D gene is left open where the match is weak. Some rows mark clone size as missing; the rest say once, few, many or name a class of expanded clone.

-	TRBV4-3	TRBJ2-2	few	CASSQEIATANTGELFF	TGCGCCAGCAGCCAAGAAATCGCGACAGCGAACACCGGGGAGCTGTTTTTT
-	TRBV7-2	TRBJ2-3	few	CASSLDRGWTDTQYF	TGTGCCAGCAGCTTAGATCGGGGCTGGACAGATACGCAGTATTTT
-	TRBV4-2	TRBJ2-7	-	CASSQGGSSYEQYF	TGTGCCAGCAGCCAAGGTGGGAGCTCCTACGAGCAGTACTTC
-	TRBV18	TRBJ2-1	-	CASSLWGSGNNEQFF	TGTGCCAGCTCACTCTGGGGGAGCGGAAACAATGAGCAGTTCTTC
-	TRBV7-2	TRBJ1-5	few	CASSQPPQPQHF	TGTGCCAGCAGCCAACCCCCTCAGCCCCAGCATTTT
TRBD1	TRBV5-1	TRBJ1-6	-	CASSTGQVGVSPLHF	TGCGCCAGCAGCACCGGACAGGTCGGGGTCTCACCCCTCCACTTT
TRBD2	TRBV29-1	TRBJ2-1	-	CSVGLAGDNEQFF	TGCAGCGTCGGACTAGCGGGAGACAATGAGCAGTTCTTC
TRBD1	TRBV19	TRBJ2-2	few	CASSRGQLNTGELFF	TGTGCCAGTAGCCGGGGACAGCTGAACACCGGGGAGCTGTTTTTT
-	TRBV4-3	TRBJ2-3	-	CASSPSRTESTDTQYF	TGCGCCAGCAGCCCGTCCCGGACAGAAAGCACAGATACGCAGTATTTT
-	TRBV30	TRBJ2-7	-	CAWSLSSYEQYF	TGTGCCTGGAGTCTCAGTTCCTACGAGCAGTACTTC
TRBD1	TRBV30	TRBJ2-1	-	CAWRLTGGYNEQFF	TGTGCCTGGAGGCTGACAGGGGGCTACAATGAGCAGTTCTTC
-	TRBV5-4	TRBJ2-5	few	CASSLVGGEETQYF	TGTGCCAGCAGCTTGGTCGGCGGCGAAGAGACCCAGTACTTC
-	TRBV9	TRBJ2-1	-	CASSVRGGSYNEQFF	TGTGCCAGCAGCGTGCGGGGTGGCTCATACAATGAGCAGTTCTTC
-	TRBV4-3	TRBJ2-7	once	CASSQDSGRGDSTYEQYF	TGCGCCAGCAGCCAAGATTCGGGTCGTGGAGACAGCACCTACGAGCAGTACTTC
TRBD1	TRBV18	TRBJ1-1	-	CASSLGQGRGNTEAFF	TGTGCCAGCTCACTTGGACAGGGACGCGGGAACACTGAAGCTTTCTTT
-	TRBV7-2	TRBJ1-1	few	CASSPQQGLNTEAFF	TGTGCCAGCAGCCCCCAACAGGGATTGAACACTGAAGCTTTCTTT
-	TRBV2	TRBJ2-3	-	CASIRESDTQYF	TGTGCCAGCATCCGGGAGTCAGATACGCAGTATTTT
TRBD1	TRBV2	TRBJ2-7	-	CASRDRELTYEQYF	TGTGCCAGCAGGGACAGGGAATTGACCTACGAGCAGTACTTC
TRBD1	TRBV18	TRBJ2-5	-	CASSVGQEETQYF	TGTGCCAGCTCAGTGGGACAGGAAGAGACCCAGTACTTC
-	TRBV18	TRBJ2-5	once	CASSPLPPVTQETQYF	TGTGCCAGCTCACCTTTACCTCCAGTAACACAAGAGACCCAGTACTTC
-	TRBV5-6	TRBJ2-4	-	CASSLVADPSSKNIQYF	TGTGCCAGCAGCTTGGTTGCGGACCCTAGCTCCAAAAACATTCAGTACTTC
TRBD1	TRBV9	TRBJ1-2	once	CASSTLTGGSGYTF	TGTGCCAGCAGCACCTTAACAGGGGGCTCTGGCTACACCTTC
TRBD1	TRBV23-1	TRBJ2-5	-	CASGQGAWETQYF	TGCGCCAGTGGACAGGGGGCTTGGGAGACCCAGTACTTC
-	TRBV4-3	TRBJ2-5	-	CASSQERAAGGTQYF	TGCGCCAGCAGCCAAGAAAGGGCAGCCGGGGGGACCCAGTACTTC
TRBD1	TRBV18	TRBJ1-3	-	CASSLNRDSSGNTIYF	TGTGCCAGCTCACTGAACCGGGACAGCTCTGGAAACACCATATATTTT
TRBD2	TRBV5-1	TRBJ2-1	-	CASSPGTSGYNEQFF	TGCGCCAGCAGCCCGGGGACTAGCGGCTACAATGAGCAGTTCTTC
-	TRBV7-2	TRBJ1-3	few	CASTPVGFGNTIYF	TGTGCCAGCACTCCGGTGGGGTTTGGAAACACCATATATTTT
-	TRBV5-1	TRBJ2-3	-	CASSLAIGDTQYF	TGCGCCAGCAGCTTGGCCATTGGGGATACGCAGTATTTT